The present T cell receptor beta chain was sequenced within a study of T cells after yellow fever vaccination (dated by TCRdb to the late 2010s). At the level of the whole study: Staining for CD3, CD45RA, CCR7 and CD95 was used to sort memory subsets (EM, EMRA, CM and Tscm) on a BD FACS Aria III. The SMART-Seq v4 Ultra Low Input RNA kit was used to prepare libraries from fractions with low cell numbers. To track T-cell clones before and after primary and booster YFV17D yellow fever vaccination, bulk TCR alpha and beta repertoires were sequenced longitudinally. The cohort comprised two healthy male donors, one aged 18 to 30 and one aged 30 to 40 years. Blood was collected at multiple timepoints before and after primary and secondary immunization, and bulk PBMC replicates and cell subsets were isolated. Memory subsets were sorted on days 0, 15 and 45 and at 18 months after primary vaccination, and on days 0, 15 and 45 after the 30-year booster. Results the study describes overall, beyond this receptor: On day 0, almost all vaccine-responding clonotypes were below detection in the sorted memory subsets. The secondary T-cell response was found to be weaker but faster than the primary response, with a peak reached on day 5 rather than on day 15. Computational filtering was needed because FACS-sorted repertoires could contain abundant contaminating clonotypes from the bulk population. After the booster, most of the clones that had expanded following primary vaccination were detected again (approximately 96% of CD4 and 88% of CD8), which suggests that memory was broadly maintained. A small fraction of clonotypes showed up in both the CD4 and CD8 compartments, probably as a result of convergent recombination. The study included only a couple of donors, which limits how far the findings can be generalized.

V loses 6 bases, J loses 4 bases, and the germline ends lie 10 bases apart. The CDR3 measures 13 amino acids from cysteine to phenylalanine. Just the 39-base CDR3 DNA is kept, in frame starting at base 1. The germline V gene yields MNHEY for CDR1 and SVGEGT for CDR2. The sample's treatment or condition label, decoded: live attenuated yellow fever vaccine strain. PBMCs were isolated from peripheral blood using a standard Ficoll-Paque protocol. The RNeasy Micro Kit was used to extract RNA from sorted memory subsets. This clonotype has just a few counts. Per-base quality was not reported, and no clone a single base away is much larger than it. TCR cDNA was synthesized by 5'RACE template switching, which introduced a universal primer site and unique molecular identifiers. Priming for cDNA synthesis came from both the TCR alpha and TCR beta constant segments. Two PCR steps were used to amplify libraries, with sample barcodes and sequencing adapters being added in the second step. Sequencing of the libraries was done on either Illumina HiSeq 2500 (2x100 bp) or NovaSeq (2x150 bp). In the paper's pipeline: Demultiplexing of reads and collapsing into UMI consensus sequences were performed with MIGEC, and V(D)J alignment was carried out with MiXCR. Using edgeR on replicate PBMC samples, clonotypes were called vaccine-responding if FDR was below 0.01 and the log2 fold change was above 5 up to day 15. Bulk clonotypes were assigned CD4 or CD8 identity according to which sequenced CD4 or CD8 repertoire held them at higher abundance. To estimate how each clone was distributed across memory phenotypes, clonotype frequencies in memory subsets were weighted by FACS-sorted cell numbers. TCRdb redid the processing of the public reads, applying fastp at Q25 and MiXCR, and retained in-frame beta chains. Each record represents a unique CDR3 protein, reported with the most common genes and DNA among its rows. The V and J calls reflect TCRdb's pipeline rather than the authors' work. The sample has about 46,000 distinct CDR3 sequences on record, about 6.3% of them singletons. More than 9% of the sample lies in the top ten.

This receptor was taken from a man aged 25-45 years who received the YFV17D yellow fever vaccine. The sample was PBMCs, either bulk or a sorted T-cell subset (CD4+, CD8+, memory, or dextramer-sorted; not recorded which), taken 45 days after the yellow fever booster vaccination. The sequence joins TRBV6-2 or TRBV6-3 to TRBJ1-5; the D gene lacks a confident call. The sequenced DNA is TGTGCCAGCAGCCCCTACTTTAATCAGCCCCAGCATTTT. This is translated as CASSPYFNQPQHF.